A selection of T cell receptor beta chains follows, all from one sample in a study of T cells after yellow fever vaccination. Each CDR3 protein gets one entry after TCRdb re-called the 5' RACE reads with MiXCR. The sample contains some 350,000 distinct CDR3 sequences, around 6.5% of which appear only once. The sequencing used PBMCs, collected 5 days after the yellow fever booster vaccination. The source is a man younger than 40 who received the YFV17D yellow fever vaccine. CDR3s include the opening cysteine and the closing phenylalanine or tryptophan. A D gene is named only where the DNA matches it firmly. Size is stated for part of the rows, as once, few or many counts, or as a class when the clone is expanded.

clone size: many
J gene: TRBJ2-5
D gene: TRBD2
V gene: TRBV20-1
CDR3 protein: CSASVAGGDVRETQYF
CDR3 DNA: TGCAGTGCTAGCGTAGCGGGAGGGGATGTTAGAGAGACCCAGTACTTC

clone size: .
J gene: TRBJ2-3
D gene: .
V gene: TRBV7-3
CDR3 protein: CASSLNGGRGGTQYF
CDR3 DNA: TGTGCCAGCAGCTTAAACGGTGGGCGCGGAGGTACGCAGTATTTT

clone size: few
J gene: TRBJ2-7
D gene: TRBD2
V gene: TRBV29-1
CDR3 protein: CSVSGAPLSSSYEQYF
CDR3 DNA: TGCAGCGTGAGCGGGGCCCCGCTCAGCTCCTCCTACGAGCAGTACTTC

clone size: few
J gene: TRBJ2-2
D gene: .
V gene: TRBV20-1
CDR3 protein: CSARGLLNTGELFF
CDR3 DNA: TGCAGTGCTAGAGGGCTCTTGAACACCGGGGAGCTGTTTTTT

clone size: few
J gene: TRBJ2-1
D gene: .
V gene: TRBV29-1
CDR3 protein: CSVDRVGNEQFF
CDR3 DNA: TGCAGCGTTGACAGGGTTGGGAATGAGCAGTTCTTC

clone size: .
J gene: TRBJ2-7
D gene: TRBD2
V gene: TRBV20-1
CDR3 protein: CSAWGTTLEEEQYF
CDR3 DNA: TGCAGTGCTTGGGGGACTACCCTAGAGGAGGAGCAGTACTTC

clone size: few
J gene: TRBJ1-2
D gene: .
V gene: TRBV7-2
CDR3 protein: CASSPGAPGFGYTF
CDR3 DNA: TGTGCCAGCAGCCCAGGGGCACCAGGGTTTGGCTACACCTTC

clone size: few
J gene: TRBJ2-7
D gene: TRBD2
V gene: TRBV18
CDR3 protein: CASSPPAGGANEQYF
CDR3 DNA: TGTGCCAGCTCACCACCCGCGGGAGGTGCTAACGAGCAGTACTTC

clone size: many
J gene: TRBJ2-7
D gene: .
V gene: TRBV4-3
CDR3 protein: CASSQAPGRQTYEQYF
CDR3 DNA: TGCGCCAGCAGCCAAGCACCTGGGCGACAGACCTACGAGCAGTACTTC

clone size: .
J gene: TRBJ2-5
D gene: .
V gene: TRBV10-3
CDR3 protein: CAISGLSGPETQYF
CDR3 DNA: TGTGCCATCAGTGGCCTCAGCGGCCCAGAGACCCAGTACTTC

clone size: few
J gene: TRBJ2-5
D gene: TRBD1
V gene: TRBV4-3
CDR3 protein: CASSLGTGVETQYF
CDR3 DNA: TGCGCCAGCAGCCTCGGGACAGGGGTTGAGACCCAGTACTTC

clone size: .
J gene: TRBJ2-7
D gene: .
V gene: TRBV5-8
CDR3 protein: CASSRRPPGEQYF
CDR3 DNA: TGTGCCAGCAGCCGCCGGCCTCCTGGCGAGCAGTACTTC

clone size: .
J gene: TRBJ2-7
D gene: TRBD1
V gene: TRBV5-1
CDR3 protein: CASRASPGQGSYEQYF
CDR3 DNA: TGCGCCAGCAGGGCCTCACCGGGACAGGGCTCCTACGAGCAGTACTTC

clone size: .
J gene: TRBJ2-7
D gene: TRBD2
V gene: TRBV5-4
CDR3 protein: CASSLGFLVGGPGEQYF
CDR3 DNA: TGTGCCAGCAGCTTAGGATTCTTGGTGGGAGGGCCCGGAGAGCAGTACTTC

clone size: many
J gene: TRBJ2-1
D gene: .
V gene: TRBV29-1
CDR3 protein: CSTEGSPNEQFF
CDR3 DNA: TGCAGCACCGAGGGTAGTCCCAATGAGCAGTTCTTC

clone size: once
J gene: TRBJ2-5
D gene: .
V gene: TRBV7-2
CDR3 protein: CASSLVGVVGETQYF
CDR3 DNA: TGTGCCAGCAGCTTAGTTGGTGTAGTCGGGGAGACCCAGTACTTC

clone size: many
J gene: TRBJ2-5
D gene: TRBD2
V gene: TRBV10-3
CDR3 protein: CAISTLRGGETQYF
CDR3 DNA: TGTGCCATCAGCACCCTTCGGGGGGGCGAGACCCAGTACTTC

clone size: many
J gene: TRBJ2-5
D gene: .
V gene: TRBV6-5
CDR3 protein: CASSYLGPWAQETQYF
CDR3 DNA: TGTGCCAGCAGTTACTTGGGACCCTGGGCCCAAGAGACCCAGTACTTC

clone size: .
J gene: TRBJ2-7
D gene: .
V gene: TRBV6-5
CDR3 protein: CASSYSSNYEQYF
CDR3 DNA: TGTGCCAGCAGTTACTCGTCAAACTACGAGCAGTACTTC

clone size: few
J gene: TRBJ1-4
D gene: .
V gene: TRBV15
CDR3 protein: CATSRRTAGDEKLFF
CDR3 DNA: TGTGCCACCAGCAGAAGGACAGCCGGAGATGAAAAACTGTTTTTT

clone size: few
J gene: TRBJ2-2
D gene: .
V gene: TRBV29-1
CDR3 protein: CSGTGANTGELFF
CDR3 DNA: TGCAGCGGCACGGGGGCGAACACCGGGGAGCTGTTTTTT

clone size: .
J gene: TRBJ2-7
D gene: .
V gene: TRBV5-1
CDR3 protein: CASSLTSMSYEQYF
CDR3 DNA: TGCGCCAGCAGCTTAACTAGCATGTCCTACGAGCAGTACTTC

clone size: many
J gene: TRBJ2-7
D gene: .
V gene: TRBV14
CDR3 protein: CASSQQGILYEQYF
CDR3 DNA: TGTGCCAGCAGCCAGCAGGGTATTCTATACGAGCAGTACTTC

clone size: few
J gene: TRBJ2-7
D gene: .
V gene: TRBV6-1
CDR3 protein: CATPGHAYEQYF
CDR3 DNA: TGTGCCACCCCGGGACATGCTTACGAGCAGTACTTC

clone size: many
J gene: TRBJ2-3
D gene: TRBD1
V gene: TRBV5-6
CDR3 protein: CASSWGQEIHTQYF
CDR3 DNA: TGTGCCAGCAGCTGGGGACAGGAAATTCATACGCAGTATTTT

clone size: .
J gene: TRBJ2-5
D gene: .
V gene: TRBV7-2
CDR3 protein: CASSTIMGAAETQYF
CDR3 DNA: TGTGCCAGCAGCACCATTATGGGGGCAGCAGAGACCCAGTACTTC

clone size: .
J gene: TRBJ2-3
D gene: .
V gene: TRBV3-1
CDR3 protein: CASSQAGVDTQYF
CDR3 DNA: TGTGCCAGCAGCCAAGCGGGAGTAGATACGCAGTATTTT

clone size: .
J gene: TRBJ2-6
D gene: .
V gene: TRBV20-1
CDR3 protein: CSARDTGQPGANVLTF
CDR3 DNA: TGCAGTGCTAGAGATACGGGGCAACCCGGGGCCAACGTCCTGACTTTC

clone size: few
J gene: TRBJ2-5
D gene: TRBD1
V gene: TRBV7-2
CDR3 protein: CASSSRQGSLTQYF
CDR3 DNA: TGTGCCAGCAGCTCTAGACAGGGGAGTCTGACCCAGTACTTC

clone size: many
J gene: TRBJ2-5
D gene: .
V gene: TRBV20-1
CDR3 protein: CSAKGGETQYF
CDR3 DNA: TGCAGTGCTAAAGGCGGAGAGACCCAGTACTTC

clone size: few
J gene: TRBJ2-1
D gene: .
V gene: TRBV19
CDR3 protein: CASSAFLETPSEQFF
CDR3 DNA: TGTGCCAGTAGTGCTTTTTTGGAAACCCCCAGCGAGCAGTTCTTC

clone size: many
J gene: TRBJ1-2
D gene: TRBD1
V gene: TRBV6-1
CDR3 protein: CASSAGTGVGYTF
CDR3 DNA: TGTGCCAGCAGTGCCGGGACAGGGGTTGGCTACACCTTC